The sequence of this T cell receptor beta chain was determined in a study of Siglec-9 on CD8 T cells in melanoma. CDR1 and CDR2 from the germline V gene are WSHSY and SAAADI. Trimming at V came to 11 bases and at J to 4 bases, leaving 8 bases not matched to a gene. This CDR3 spans 13 amino acids. Some clones are missing from TCRdb's copy, which holds only in-frame ones; the method was immunoSEQ multiplex PCR. The sample holds around 35,000 clones, about 80% seen once. The chain employs TRBV10-2 and TRBJ1-5; 7 bases map to TRBD1. The receptor was derived from a human donor in good health. Material for sequencing was Siglec-9- CD8+ T cells sorted from blood. The CDR3 sequence: CAVAGQPNQPQHF. The CDR3, as DNA: TGCGCCGTCGCGGGACAGCCTAATCAGCCCCAGCATTTT.